This TCR beta chain was sequenced during a study of siplizumab effects on memory and regulatory T cells. J lost 4 bases, V lost 3 bases, and 11 bases had no gene match. Germline CDR1 is LNHDA and CDR2 is SQIVND (reference sequence). This CDR3 is 16 amino acids long. The method was immunoSEQ multiplex PCR; TCRdb's version includes in-frame clones alone and lacks a portion of them. The sample lists more than 95,000 clones, about 95% occurring once. The chain recombines TRBV19 with TRBJ2-7, with TRBD2 identical over 8 bases. The clonotype was recovered from a human donor in good health. Sequencing was carried out using non-Treg CD4+ T cells sorted from blood. CDR3: CASSMEAGANDYEQYF. As DNA, the CDR3 is TGTGCCAGTAGTATGGAAGCGGGAGCTAATGATTACGAGCAGTACTTC.